A selection of T cell receptor beta chains follows, all from one sample in a study of shared T cell receptors in the human thymus. TCRdb keeps only in-frame clones here, not all; method: immunoSEQ multiplex PCR. The sample yields about 660,000 clones, roughly 88% seen once. These data are also associated with another study on human thymus T cells.

Specimen: thymocytes. Receptors were obtained from a boy in the first two years of life with a congenital heart defect. Each CDR3 is given with its conserved first and last residue. Each record gives: V gene, D gene, J gene, clone size, CDR3 length, CDR3 protein, CDR3 DNA. The D gene is left open where the match is weak. Size is stated for part of the rows, as once, few or many counts, or as a class when the clone is expanded.

TRBV7-3,TRBD2,TRBJ2-7,NA,17,CASSPRGLAGGPYEQYF,TGTGCCAGCAGCCCCCGAGGACTAGCGGGAGGGCCCTACGAGCAGTACTTC
TRBV4-2,NA,TRBJ2-1,NA,14,CASSQVWPGGEQFF,TGTGCCAGCAGCCAAGTCTGGCCCGGAGGGGAGCAGTTCTTC
TRBV5-1,NA,TRBJ1-2,NA,13,CASSARGGYGYTF,TGCGCCAGCAGCGCAAGGGGAGGCTATGGCTACACCTTC
TRBV28,TRBD2,TRBJ2-1,NA,17,CASSLCNREGQRNEQFF,TGTGCCAGCAGTTTATGCAACCGGGAGGGCCAGAGGAATGAGCAGTTCTTC
TRBV10-2,TRBD2,TRBJ2-3,NA,15,CASSGGGGLADTQYF,TGCGCCAGCAGTGGGGGGGGAGGCCTAGCAGATACGCAGTATTTT
TRBV7-9,TRBD2,TRBJ2-1,NA,16,CASSPLLRELNNEQFF,TGTGCCAGCAGCCCTCTCTTGCGGGAGCTCAACAATGAGCAGTTCTTC
TRBV5-3,NA,TRBJ1-5,NA,15,CARSRRGVQGKPQHF,TGTGCCAGAAGCCGTCGGGGGGTTCAAGGGAAGCCCCAGCATTTT
TRBV30,NA,TRBJ1-4,NA,17,CAWSDPGQSASNEKLFF,TGTGCCTGGAGTGACCCGGGACAATCAGCTTCCAATGAAAAACTGTTTTTT
TRBV30,NA,TRBJ2-2,NA,17,CAWSVLGGIGNTGELFF,TGTGCCTGGAGTGTACTAGGCGGGATAGGGAACACCGGGGAGCTGTTTTTT
TRBV2,NA,TRBJ2-5,once,15,CASSSRRDRGETQYF,TGTGCCAGCAGCTCTCGCCGGGATCGGGGAGAGACCCAGTACTTC
TRBV7-2,TRBD2,TRBJ2-7,NA,15,CASSPGGGRAYEQYF,TGTGCCAGCAGCCCAGGCGGCGGGAGGGCCTACGAGCAGTACTTC
TRBV10-1,TRBD2,TRBJ2-7,NA,14,CASRASGGSYEQYF,TGCGCCAGCAGAGCTAGCGGGGGCTCCTACGAGCAGTACTTC
TRBV10-3,NA,TRBJ2-7,few,14,CATSTATVPYEQYF,TGTGCCACCAGCACCGCGACAGTTCCCTACGAGCAGTACTTC
TRBV27,NA,TRBJ1-1,NA,14,CASSSMTGYTEAFF,TGTGCCAGCAGTTCAATGACGGGTTACACTGAAGCTTTCTTT
TRBV14,TRBD1,TRBJ1-1,NA,17,CASSQKGRDREDTEAFF,TGTGCCAGCAGCCAGAAGGGCAGAGACAGGGAGGACACTGAAGCTTTCTTT
TRBV6-1,NA,TRBJ1-5,once,15,CASSRRQDSNQPQHF,TGTGCCAGCAGTCGTCGGCAGGATAGCAATCAGCCCCAGCATTTT
TRBV27,NA,TRBJ1-2,NA,14,CASSKGADISGYTF,TGTGCCAGCAGTAAAGGGGCGGATATTTCTGGCTACACCTTC
TRBV10-2,NA,TRBJ2-1,NA,15,CASSQLWPPYNEQFF,TGCGCCAGCAGCCAACTATGGCCCCCCTACAATGAGCAGTTCTTC
TRBV6-1,TRBD2,TRBJ2-1,NA,17,CASSEPSRGVFNNEQFF,TGTGCCAGCAGTGAACCTTCCCGGGGGGTGTTTAACAATGAGCAGTTCTTC
TRBV9,TRBD1,TRBJ1-2,NA,15,CASSEPQQGAGGYTF,TGTGCCAGCAGCGAGCCTCAACAGGGGGCCGGTGGCTACACCTTC
TRBV13,TRBD2,TRBJ2-7,NA,15,CASSHSGTGGYEQYF,TGTGCCAGCAGCCACTCTGGGACGGGAGGGTACGAGCAGTACTTC
TRBV7-2,TRBD2,TRBJ2-1,NA,19,CASSSGPPLAGGMDNEQFF,TGTGCCAGCAGCTCCGGGCCCCCTCTAGCGGGAGGGATGGACAATGAGCAGTTCTTC
TRBV12-5,TRBD2,TRBJ2-3,NA,17,CASGLVTLAGRTDTQYF,TGTGCTAGTGGTTTGGTAACACTAGCGGGCCGCACAGATACGCAGTATTTT
TRBV5-5,TRBD1,TRBJ1-2,NA,16,CASSQPPGQGNYGYTF,TGTGCCAGCAGCCAACCACCGGGACAGGGGAACTATGGCTACACCTTC
TRBV27,TRBD2,TRBJ2-3,few,15,CASSLSGGDKDTQYF,TGTGCCAGCAGTTTATCGGGGGGGGATAAAGATACGCAGTATTTT
TRBV15,NA,TRBJ2-1,NA,16,CATSRDRASNYNEQFF,TGTGCCACCAGCAGAGATCGGGCTAGCAACTACAATGAGCAGTTCTTC
TRBV21-1,NA,TRBJ2-1,NA,16,CASSKLTSGPYNEQFF,TGTGCCAGCAGCAAACTGACTAGCGGGCCTTACAATGAGCAGTTCTTC
TRBV2,NA,TRBJ1-2,NA,17,CASSEFSKEGQGDGYTF,TGTGCCAGCAGTGAATTTTCAAAGGAGGGGCAGGGCGATGGCTACACCTTC
TRBV10-3,NA,TRBJ2-7,NA,14,CATAGSGIAYEQYF,TGTGCCACCGCGGGGTCGGGGATCGCCTACGAGCAGTACTTC
TRBV27,TRBD2,TRBJ2-3,NA,17,CASSPGLAGGPEDTQYF,TGTGCCAGCAGTCCGGGACTAGCGGGAGGGCCTGAAGATACGCAGTATTTT
TRBV5-8,TRBD2,TRBJ2-4,NA,19,CASSFGVAGGQRAKNIQYF,TGTGCCAGCAGCTTTGGAGTAGCGGGAGGCCAGCGGGCCAAAAACATTCAGTACTTC
TRBV6-1,TRBD1,TRBJ2-2,NA,16,CASSEGQGSRTGELFF,TGTGCCAGCAGTGAAGGACAGGGTTCCCGCACCGGGGAGCTGTTTTTT
TRBV28,TRBD1,TRBJ1-5,NA,18,CASSLPRDRLLVDQPQHF,TGTGCCAGCAGCCTCCCCAGGGACAGATTGTTAGTGGATCAGCCCCAGCATTTT
TRBV30,NA,TRBJ2-7,once,15,CAWSSGELFSYEQYF,TGTGCCTGGAGTTCAGGGGAACTTTTCTCCTACGAGCAGTACTTC
TRBV29-1,TRBD2,TRBJ2-7,NA,16,CSVVGLAGQSSYEQYF,TGCAGCGTTGTAGGTTTAGCGGGCCAAAGCTCCTACGAGCAGTACTTC
TRBV5-1,NA,TRBJ2-7,NA,15,CASSSPGTGGHEQYF,TGCGCCAGCAGCTCCCCCGGGACTGGTGGTCACGAGCAGTACTTC
TRBV6-5,NA,TRBJ1-1,NA,15,CASSYSGQENTEAFF,TGTGCCAGCAGTTACTCTGGTCAGGAGAACACTGAAGCTTTCTTT
TRBV6-1,TRBD1,TRBJ2-3,NA,14,CASSARGPPDTQYF,TGTGCCAGCAGTGCAAGGGGGCCCCCAGATACGCAGTATTTT
TRBV6-8,NA,TRBJ1-2,NA,14,CASSYARLRYGYTF,TGTGCCAGCAGTTACGCGAGGTTGAGGTATGGCTACACCTTC
TRBV5-1,TRBD2,TRBJ2-3,NA,16,CASSAGPSGSTDTQYF,TGCGCCAGCAGCGCTGGACCTAGCGGGAGCACAGATACGCAGTATTTT
TRBV11-2,TRBD2,TRBJ2-1,NA,15,CASSLGLAKSNEQFF,TGTGCCAGCAGCTTGGGACTAGCGAAGAGCAATGAGCAGTTCTTC
TRBV4-1,TRBD2,TRBJ2-5,NA,14,CASSRGLGTETQYF,TGCGCCAGCAGCCGCGGACTAGGGACGGAGACCCAGTACTTC
TRBV2,TRBD1,TRBJ2-7,NA,17,CASRTGTGRGGAYEQYF,TGTGCCAGCAGAACCGGGACAGGGAGAGGAGGGGCCTACGAGCAGTACTTC
TRBV29-1,TRBD2,TRBJ2-1,few,13,CSALGTTFNEQFF,TGCAGCGCTCTCGGGACTACCTTCAATGAGCAGTTCTTC
TRBV28,TRBD1,TRBJ1-2,NA,16,CASLQTGTGSTDGYTF,TGTGCCAGCCTCCAAACCGGGACAGGGAGTACTGATGGCTACACCTTC
TRBV14,NA,TRBJ2-2,NA,15,CASSFPLGGAGELFF,TGTGCCAGCAGCTTCCCCCTGGGAGGCGCCGGGGAGCTGTTTTTT
TRBV9,TRBD1,TRBJ2-1,NA,16,CASSVASTGGVNEQFF,TGTGCCAGCAGCGTAGCCTCTACAGGGGGCGTCAATGAGCAGTTCTTC
TRBV5-4,NA,TRBJ2-7,NA,16,CASSLEGPKGLDEQYF,TGTGCCAGCAGCTTGGAGGGGCCTAAGGGACTCGACGAGCAGTACTTC
TRBV27,TRBD1,TRBJ2-6,NA,18,CASSPRRQGAGGANVLTF,TGTGCCAGCAGTCCGCGCAGACAGGGGGCGGGTGGGGCCAACGTCCTGACTTTC
TRBV7-9,NA,TRBJ1-1,NA,18,CASSPGPMSGETNTEAFF,TGTGCCAGCAGCCCCGGACCCATGAGTGGGGAGACGAACACTGAAGCTTTCTTT
TRBV15,NA,TRBJ2-5,NA,13,CATSVSGGETQYF,TGTGCCACCAGCGTTAGCGGAGGGGAGACCCAGTACTTC
TRBV5-1,TRBD2,TRBJ2-3,NA,14,CASKEREAGDTQYF,TGCGCCAGCAAAGAGCGGGAGGCAGGAGATACGCAGTATTTT
TRBV30,TRBD2,TRBJ2-7,NA,13,CAGTSGRVHEQYF,TGTGCCGGTACTAGCGGGAGAGTCCACGAGCAGTACTTC
TRBV28,NA,TRBJ1-4,NA,16,CASSPDNDSLNEKLFF,TGTGCCAGCAGCCCTGATAACGACAGTCTAAATGAAAAACTGTTTTTT
TRBV5-4,NA,TRBJ2-2,NA,14,CASRGTANTGELFF,TGTGCCAGCAGAGGGACTGCGAACACCGGGGAGCTGTTTTTT
TRBV4-3,NA,TRBJ2-6,NA,20,CASSQDGEDRFHSGANVLTF,TGCGCCAGCAGCCAAGATGGTGAAGACAGGTTCCACTCTGGGGCCAACGTCCTGACTTTC
TRBV15,TRBD2,TRBJ2-1,NA,16,CATSRVGWEGHGEQFF,TGTGCCACCAGCAGAGTGGGGTGGGAGGGCCATGGTGAGCAGTTCTTC
TRBV28,TRBD1,TRBJ1-4,NA,14,CASSEDRGMKKLFF,TGTGCCAGCAGTGAGGACAGGGGGATGAAAAAACTGTTTTTT